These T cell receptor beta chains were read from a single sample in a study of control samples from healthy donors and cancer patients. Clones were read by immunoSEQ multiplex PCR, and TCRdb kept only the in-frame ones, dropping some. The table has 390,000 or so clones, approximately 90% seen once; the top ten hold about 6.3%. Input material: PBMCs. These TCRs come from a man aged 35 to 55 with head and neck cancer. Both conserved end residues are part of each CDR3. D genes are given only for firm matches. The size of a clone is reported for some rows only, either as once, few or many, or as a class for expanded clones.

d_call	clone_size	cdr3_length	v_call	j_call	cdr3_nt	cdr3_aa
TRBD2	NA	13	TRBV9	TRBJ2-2	TGTGCCAGCGGTGGGAGGGGAACCGGGGAGCTGTTTTTT	CASGGRGTGELFF
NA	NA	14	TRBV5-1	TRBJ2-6	TGCGCCAGTTCCCCGGTCTCTGGGGCCAACGTCCTGACTTTC	CASSPVSGANVLTF
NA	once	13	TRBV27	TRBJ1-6	TGTGCCAGCAGACCCACACCGCAGGGGCCCCTCCGCTTT	CASRPTPQGPLRF
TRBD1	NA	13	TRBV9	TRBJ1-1	TGTGCCAGCGCCCGGGACAGGGGGAATGTAGCTTTCTTT	CASARDRGNVAFF
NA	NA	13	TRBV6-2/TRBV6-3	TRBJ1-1	TGTGCCAGCAGTACGGTCGGGAACACTGAAGCTTTCTTT	CASSTVGNTEAFF
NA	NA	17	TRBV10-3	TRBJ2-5	TGTGCCATCAGTGAGTCTTTTGCATCTGGGGACCAAGAGACCCAGTACTTC	CAISESFASGDQETQYF
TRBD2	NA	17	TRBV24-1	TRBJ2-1	TGTGCCACCAGTGAAGGGGGGGGGACTAGTTCCCGCAATGAGCAGTTCTTC	CATSEGGGTSSRNEQFF
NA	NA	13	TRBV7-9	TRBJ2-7	TGTGCCAGCAGCTCATCGGGACCTTCCGAGCAGTACTTC	CASSSSGPSEQYF
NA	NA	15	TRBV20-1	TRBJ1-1	TGCAGTGCTAGTGGCAGCCCAAGAATCAACACTGAAGCTTTCTTT	CSASGSPRINTEAFF
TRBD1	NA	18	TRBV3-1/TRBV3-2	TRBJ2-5	TGTGCCAGCAGCCATCGAGTGGGCGGACAGGGGATCCAAGAGACCCAGTACTTC	CASSHRVGGQGIQETQYF
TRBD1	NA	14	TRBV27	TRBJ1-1	TGTGCCAGCAGAAAACAGGGGGTTCCCATTTCGGCTTTCTTT	CASRKQGVPISAFF
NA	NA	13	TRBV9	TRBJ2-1	TGTGCCAGCAGCGTAGGGAGTAACAATGAGCAGTTCTTC	CASSVGSNNEQFF
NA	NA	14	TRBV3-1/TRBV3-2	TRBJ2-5	TGTGCCAGCAGCCCAGCAAGAACCCAAGAGACCCAGTACTTC	CASSPARTQETQYF
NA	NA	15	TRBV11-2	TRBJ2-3	TGTGCCAGCAGCTTTGGGGATCTCCGCACAGATACGCAGTATTTT	CASSFGDLRTDTQYF
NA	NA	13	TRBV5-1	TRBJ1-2	TGCGCCAGCAGCTCACAGGATTACTATGGCTACACCTTC	CASSSQDYYGYTF
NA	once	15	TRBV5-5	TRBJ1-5	TGTGCCAGCAGCTTTGGGACCCAAGGGAATCAGCCCCAGCATTTT	CASSFGTQGNQPQHF
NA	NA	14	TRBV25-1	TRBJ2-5	TGTGCCAGCAGTGAATTTGGACGGGGGGAGACCCAGTACTTC	CASSEFGRGETQYF
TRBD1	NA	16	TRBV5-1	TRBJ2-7	TGCGCCAGCAGCGTGACCGGGACAGGGGGGTACTACGAGCAGTACTTC	CASSVTGTGGYYEQYF
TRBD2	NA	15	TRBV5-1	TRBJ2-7	TGCGCCAGCAGCCCGGGACTAGCGGGAACCTACGAGCAGTACTTC	CASSPGLAGTYEQYF
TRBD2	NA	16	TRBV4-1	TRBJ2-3	TGCGCCAGCAGCCAAGCCGGGACTAGAGGCACAGATACGCAGTATTTT	CASSQAGTRGTDTQYF
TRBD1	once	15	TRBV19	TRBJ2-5	TGTGCCAGTAGTATTATGGCAGGGGGCGGGGAGACCCAGTACTTC	CASSIMAGGGETQYF
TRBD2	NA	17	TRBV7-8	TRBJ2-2	TGTGCCAGCAGCCTATTATCGACTAGCAAGTTAGTCGGGGAGCTGTTTTTT	CASSLLSTSKLVGELFF
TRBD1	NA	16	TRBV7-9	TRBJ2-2	TGTGCCAGCAGCTTAGGGACAGGAACTAACACCGGGGAGCTGTTTTTT	CASSLGTGTNTGELFF
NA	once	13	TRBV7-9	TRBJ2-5	TGTGCCAGCAGAGGCCCCTTGGGGGAGACCCAGTACTTC	CASRGPLGETQYF
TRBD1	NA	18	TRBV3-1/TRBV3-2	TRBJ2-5	TGTGCCAGCAGCCAGTACACAGGACAGGGAAGTCGACAAGAGACCCAGTACTTC	CASSQYTGQGSRQETQYF
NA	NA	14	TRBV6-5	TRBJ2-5	TGTGCCAGCAGTTACTCTCCAGTCCAAGAGACCCAGTACTTC	CASSYSPVQETQYF
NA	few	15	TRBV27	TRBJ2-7	TGTGCCAGCAGTCCCTTGAGAGGGCCTTACTACGAGCAGTACTTC	CASSPLRGPYYEQYF
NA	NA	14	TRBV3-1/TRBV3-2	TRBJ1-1	TGTGCCAGCAGCCACCGGGAGGGGCACACTGAAGCTTTCTTT	CASSHREGHTEAFF
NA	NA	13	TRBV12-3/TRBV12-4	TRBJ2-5	TGTGCCAGCAGTTTAAATAAAATGGAGACCCAGTACTTC	CASSLNKMETQYF
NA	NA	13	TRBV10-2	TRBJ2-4	TGCGCCAGCAGTGAGGTCAGGGAAAACATTCAGTACTTC	CASSEVRENIQYF
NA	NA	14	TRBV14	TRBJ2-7	TGTGCCAGCAGCCAAGAGCTCGTTTCTAACGAGCAGTACTTC	CASSQELVSNEQYF
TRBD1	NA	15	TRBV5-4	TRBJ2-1	TGTGCCAGCAGCCTAGGACAGGGAAGGGCGGGTGAGCAGTTCTTC	CASSLGQGRAGEQFF
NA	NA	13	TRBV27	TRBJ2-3	TGTGCCAGCAGGGTCTATGGGGAAAGTACGCAGTATTTT	CASRVYGESTQYF
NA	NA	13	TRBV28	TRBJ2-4	TGTGCCAGCAGTGATCCAGGGGTTGACATTCAGTACTTC	CASSDPGVDIQYF
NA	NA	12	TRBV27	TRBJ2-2	TGTGCCAGCAGTTTCCGTTCTGGGGAGCTGTTTTTT	CASSFRSGELFF
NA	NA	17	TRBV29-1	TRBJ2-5	TGCAGCGTTGAAGATAGCGTAATCTGGGACATCCAAGAGACCCAGTACTTC	CSVEDSVIWDIQETQYF
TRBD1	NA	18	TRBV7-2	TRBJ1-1	TGTGCCAGCAGCTTAATGGGACAGGGGGCGCGTCTGGACACTGAAGCTTTCTTT	CASSLMGQGARLDTEAFF
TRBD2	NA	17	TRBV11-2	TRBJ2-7	TGTGCCAGCCGCCCCGGGACTAGCGGGCTCGAACCCTACGAGCAGTACTTC	CASRPGTSGLEPYEQYF
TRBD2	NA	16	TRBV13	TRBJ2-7	TGTGCCAGCAGCCATACTGGACTAGCGGGAGACTACGAGCAGTACTTC	CASSHTGLAGDYEQYF
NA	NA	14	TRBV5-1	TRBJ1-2	TGCGCCAGCAGCCTAGGGGTTGGGAACTATGGCTACACCTTC	CASSLGVGNYGYTF
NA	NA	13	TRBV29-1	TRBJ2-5	TGCAGCGTTGAAGGCGGCAGCAAAGAGACCCAGTACTTC	CSVEGGSKETQYF
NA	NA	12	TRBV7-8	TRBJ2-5	TGTGCCAGCAGCTTAGCGAGAGAGACCCAGTACTTC	CASSLARETQYF
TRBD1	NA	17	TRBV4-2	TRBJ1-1	TGTGCCAGCAGCCAAGATCGGAACAGGGGAGTCGGGCGCGAAGCTTTCTTT	CASSQDRNRGVGREAFF
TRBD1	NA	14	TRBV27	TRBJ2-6	TGTGCCAGCGTGGACAGGGCTGGGGCCAACGTCCTGACTTTC	CASVDRAGANVLTF
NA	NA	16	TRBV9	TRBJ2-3	TGTGCCAGCAGCGTAGAGGGCAGGAATTTAGGAGATACGCAGTATTTT	CASSVEGRNLGDTQYF
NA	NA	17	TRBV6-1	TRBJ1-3	TGTGCCAGCAGTGTGACGCGCCCAAGGGTCAGCGGAAACACCATATATTTT	CASSVTRPRVSGNTIYF
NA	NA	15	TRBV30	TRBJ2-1	TGTGCCTGGAGTGGGTTGCAGGGTCTCTACAATGAGCAGTTCTTC	CAWSGLQGLYNEQFF
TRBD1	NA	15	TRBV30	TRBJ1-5	TGTGCCTGGACCTCTGAAGGGGGCAGGAATCAGCCCCAGCATTTT	CAWTSEGGRNQPQHF
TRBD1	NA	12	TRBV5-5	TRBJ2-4	TGTGCCAGCAGCTGGGACAGGGACATTCAGTACTTC	CASSWDRDIQYF
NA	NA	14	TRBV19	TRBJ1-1	TGTGCCAGTAGTATAGGGAGGGGGAACACTGAAGCTTTCTTT	CASSIGRGNTEAFF
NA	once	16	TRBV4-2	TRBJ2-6	TGTGCCAGCAGCCACGGAGGGGGCTCTGGGGCCAACGTCCTGACTTTC	CASSHGGGSGANVLTF
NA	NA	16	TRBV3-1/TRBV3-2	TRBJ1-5	TGTGCCAGCAGCCAAGATTCCCGGGGAGGCAATCAGCCCCAGCATTTT	CASSQDSRGGNQPQHF
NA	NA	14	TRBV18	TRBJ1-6	TGTGCCAGCTCACCCGGGACTGAGGATTCACCCCTCCACTTT	CASSPGTEDSPLHF
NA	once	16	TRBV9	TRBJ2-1	TGTGCCAGCAGCGCCGGAGTGGCTGCCTCCTACAATGAGCAGTTCTTC	CASSAGVAASYNEQFF
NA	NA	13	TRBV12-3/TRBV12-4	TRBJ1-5	TGTGCCAGCAACCCGGGACTAAATCAGCCCCAGCATTTT	CASNPGLNQPQHF
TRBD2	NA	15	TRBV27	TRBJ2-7	TGTGCCAGCAGTTCAAAGCGGGGGAGCTCCTACGAGCAGTACTTC	CASSSKRGSSYEQYF
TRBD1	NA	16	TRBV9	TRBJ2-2	TGTGCCAGCAGACCCGGACAGGGGGCATACACCGGGGAGCTGTTTTTT	CASRPGQGAYTGELFF
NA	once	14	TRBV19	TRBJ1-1	TGTGCCAGTAGTATAAGGCCCCCAGGAACTGAAGCTTTCTTT	CASSIRPPGTEAFF
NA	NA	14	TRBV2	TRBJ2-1	TGTGCCAGCCAAACAGGGAGTGCGTACAATGAGCAGTTCTTC	CASQTGSAYNEQFF